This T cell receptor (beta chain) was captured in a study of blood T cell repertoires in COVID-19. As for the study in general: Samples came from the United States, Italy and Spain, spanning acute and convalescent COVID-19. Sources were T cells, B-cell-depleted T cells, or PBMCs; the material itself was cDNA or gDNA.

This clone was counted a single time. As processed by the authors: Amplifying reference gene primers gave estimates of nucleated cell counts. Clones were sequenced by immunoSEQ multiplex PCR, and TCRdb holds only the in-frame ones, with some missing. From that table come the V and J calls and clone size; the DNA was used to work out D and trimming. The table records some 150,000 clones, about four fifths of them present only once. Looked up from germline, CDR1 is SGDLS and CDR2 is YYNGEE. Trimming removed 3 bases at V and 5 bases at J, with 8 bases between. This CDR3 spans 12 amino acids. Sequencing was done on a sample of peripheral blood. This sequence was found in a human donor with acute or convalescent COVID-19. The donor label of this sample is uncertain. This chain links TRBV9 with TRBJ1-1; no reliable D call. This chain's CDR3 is CASSAGGTEAFF. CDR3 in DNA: TGTGCCAGCAGCGCCGGAGGGACTGAAGCTTTCTTT.